This T cell receptor (beta chain) was sequenced during a study of cytomegalovirus exposure and HLA in healthy donors. Trimming took 4 bases from V and 7 from J, leaving 22 bases between them. Germline values: CDR1 SGHTA, CDR2 FQGNSA. This CDR3 has 16 amino acids. PCR employed 60 Vbeta and 13 Jbeta primers. This table comes from immunoSEQ multiplex PCR, and its TCRdb copy is limited to in-frame clones, with some not included. The table lists under 200,000 clones, 80% to 90% of them singletons, with 0.75% to 0.9% in the top ten. The sequencing input was PBMCs. The chain links TRBV7-2 to TRBJ2-5, with a tentative D call TRBD2 (7 bases). The TCR comes from a woman aged 18-35 years in good health and CMV-seronegative. The CDR3 coding sequence is TGTGCCAGCAGCTCCAGGACCACCGGGGGGCCCGTGACCCAGTACTTC. It yields the protein CASSSRTTGGPVTQYF.